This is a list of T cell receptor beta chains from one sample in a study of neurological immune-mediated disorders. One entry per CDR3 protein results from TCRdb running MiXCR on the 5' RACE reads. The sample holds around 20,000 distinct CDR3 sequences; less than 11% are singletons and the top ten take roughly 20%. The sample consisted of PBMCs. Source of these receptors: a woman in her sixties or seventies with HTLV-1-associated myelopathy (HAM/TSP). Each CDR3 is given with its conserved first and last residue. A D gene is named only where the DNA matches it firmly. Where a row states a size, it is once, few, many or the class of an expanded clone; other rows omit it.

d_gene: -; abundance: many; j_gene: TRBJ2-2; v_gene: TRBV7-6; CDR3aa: CASSLDLRRRKANTGELFF; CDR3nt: TGTGCCAGCAGCTTAGATCTACGCAGGAGAAAAGCGAACACCGGGGAGCTGTTTTTT
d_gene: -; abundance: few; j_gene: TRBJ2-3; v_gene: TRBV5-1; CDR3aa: CASSLPSLSTDTQYF; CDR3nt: TGCGCCAGCAGCTTGCCTAGCCTGAGCACAGATACGCAGTATTTT
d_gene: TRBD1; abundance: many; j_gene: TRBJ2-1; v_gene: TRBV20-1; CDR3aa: CSAKGGKPGTGIYNEQFF; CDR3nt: TGCAGTGCTAAGGGGGGGAAGCCCGGGACAGGGATCTACAATGAGCAGTTCTTC
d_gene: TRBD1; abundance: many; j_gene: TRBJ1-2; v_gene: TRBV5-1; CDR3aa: CASSSGTGGGYTF; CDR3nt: TGCGCCAGCAGCTCCGGGACAGGGGGTGGCTACACCTTC
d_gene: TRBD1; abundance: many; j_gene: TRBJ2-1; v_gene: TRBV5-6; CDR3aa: CASSLSGGQGSVSEQFF; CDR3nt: TGTGCCAGCAGCTTGTCGGGGGGACAGGGTTCGGTCAGTGAGCAGTTCTTC
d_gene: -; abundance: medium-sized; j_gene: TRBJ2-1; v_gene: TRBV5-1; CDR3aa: CASSWGLGNEQFF; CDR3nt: TGCGCCAGCAGCTGGGGGTTGGGGAATGAGCAGTTCTTC
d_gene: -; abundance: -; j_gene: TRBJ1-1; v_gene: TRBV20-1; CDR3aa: CSASFQGHADTEAFF; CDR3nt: TGCAGTGCTAGTTTTCAGGGGCACGCAGACACTGAAGCTTTCTTT
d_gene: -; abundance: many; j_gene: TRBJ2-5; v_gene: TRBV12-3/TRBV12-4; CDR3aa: CASNWGAEETQYF; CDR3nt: TGTGCCAGCAATTGGGGGGCTGAAGAGACCCAGTACTTC
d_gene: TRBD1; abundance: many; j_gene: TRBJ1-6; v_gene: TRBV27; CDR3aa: CASSSGTDNSPLHF; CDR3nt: TGTGCCAGCAGTTCCGGGACAGATAATTCACCCCTCCACTTT
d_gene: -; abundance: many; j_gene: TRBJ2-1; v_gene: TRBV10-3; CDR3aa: CAISEERGIYNEQFF; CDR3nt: TGTGCCATCAGTGAGGAACGGGGGATATACAATGAGCAGTTCTTC
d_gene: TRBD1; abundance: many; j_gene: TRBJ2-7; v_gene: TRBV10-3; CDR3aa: CAISESMDRGHEQYF; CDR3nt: TGTGCCATCAGTGAGTCGATGGACAGGGGGCACGAGCAGTACTTC
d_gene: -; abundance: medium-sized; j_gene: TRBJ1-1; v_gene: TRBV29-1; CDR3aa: CSVLPLYTEAFF; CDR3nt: TGCAGCGTCCTGCCCCTGTACACTGAAGCTTTCTTT
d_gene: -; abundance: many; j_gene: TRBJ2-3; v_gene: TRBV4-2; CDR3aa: CASSQVPAPYGDTQYF; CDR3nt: TGTGCCAGCAGCCAAGTCCCGGCCCCGTATGGGGATACGCAGTATTTT
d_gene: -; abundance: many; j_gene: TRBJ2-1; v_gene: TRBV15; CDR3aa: CATSRVGAGEYNEQFF; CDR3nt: TGTGCCACCAGCAGAGTAGGAGCAGGGGAGTACAATGAGCAGTTCTTC
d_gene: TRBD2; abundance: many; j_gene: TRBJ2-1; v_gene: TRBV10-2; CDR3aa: CASSESTRTGGPHEQFF; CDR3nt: TGCGCCAGCAGTGAGTCGACTCGCACGGGGGGGCCTCATGAGCAGTTCTTC
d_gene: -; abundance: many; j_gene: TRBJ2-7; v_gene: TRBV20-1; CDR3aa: CSAPNDGSYEQYF; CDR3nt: TGCAGTGCCCCGAATGACGGATCCTACGAGCAGTACTTC